The present T cell receptor (beta chain) was sequenced within a study of breast tumors, draining lymph nodes, adjacent tissues. Findings and caveats of the study: Tumor and nontumor repertoires were significantly more similar in luminal-like than in basal-like breast cancer. Tumor TCR diversity was below lymph nodes but above nontumor tissue.

Axillary draining lymph nodes of breast cancer patients supplied the node samples. The germline gives CDR1 SGHVS, CDR2 FNYEAQ. This CDR3 is 15 amino acids long. The V end lost 5 bases, the J end lost 6 bases, and 19 bases lay between the germline ends. This clonotype was counted ten times or more. Its antigen is as yet unknown. Each CDR3 protein gets one entry after TCRdb re-called the multiplex PCR reads with MiXCR. Among over 100,000 distinct CDR3 sequences listed, about a fifth were seen once. The chain combines TRBV7-6 with TRBJ2-5, with D tentatively TRBD1 (6 bases). This receptor was obtained from a female donor with breast cancer. Some clones in this sample may be carry-over from other donors' samples. Sequencing was carried out using axillary lymph node tissue. The CDR3 loop is CASSPRGTGPQTQYF. The CDR3 DNA sequence: TGTGCCAGCAGCCCGAGGGGAACAGGGCCCCAGACCCAGTACTTC. Full variable domain (remainder filled in from reference TRBV7-6 and TRBJ2-5): GAGVSQSPRYKVTKRGQDVALRCDPISGHVSLYWYRQALGQGPEFLTYFNYEAQQDKSGLPNDRFSAERPEGSISTLTIQRTEQRDSAMYRCASSPRGTGPQTQYFGPGTRLLVL.